This T cell receptor (beta chain) is from a study of blood T cell repertoires in COVID-19. Enrolled through a virtual design, the participants were between roughly 18 and 89 years of age and came from fewer than 30 US areas. Authors' methods: From reference gene primer amplification, estimates of nucleated cell counts were derived. The data were produced by immunoSEQ multiplex PCR, yet TCRdb's version contains in-frame clones alone and is incomplete. V, J and clone size are those of that table, while D and trimming were read from the DNA. The repertoire holds about 250,000 clones, with 80% to 90% as singletons. This clone was seen more than once but under ten times. Per the germline V gene, CDR1 is SNHLY and CDR2 is FYNNEI. V lost 6 bases and J lost 2; bases outside the gene matches: 18. The CDR3 extends over 19 amino acids.

Sequenced material: PBMCs or T cells enriched from blood (not recorded which). The chain has TRBV2 and TRBJ1-5; 8 bases line up with TRBD1. The TCR comes from a man aged 40-49 years who had recovered from COVID-19. CDR3 DNA: TGTGCCAGCAGGCTGAGATTCGTGGACAGGGCAGAAGGCAATCAGCCCCAGCATTTT. Its protein is CASRLRFVDRAEGNQPQHF.